This section outlines one TCR beta chain sequence together with its context. Its cognate antigen is unknown. The data were obtained in a study of T cells in tuberculosis. In the study overall: This South African cohort compared adolescents with or without latent tuberculosis against adults with active tuberculosis.

Notes on the study in general: Active tuberculosis alpha repertoires lay closer to GMM-specific TCRs than controls'.

Using immunoSEQ multiplex PCR, the repertoire was profiled, and TCRdb retains in-frame clones only, with some absent. The repertoire holds around 41,000 clones, approximately 94% seen once, with about 2% in the top ten. Germline V lookup: CDR1 LNHDA, CDR2 SQIVND (reference sequence). Trimming took 2 bases from V and 3 from J, leaving 11 bases between them. The CDR3 sequence is 15 residues long. Material for sequencing was PBMCs. The V call is TRBV19, the J call TRBJ2-1; D possibly corresponds to TRBD1 (6 bases). The origin of this receptor is a donor aged 10-35 years with latent tuberculosis or without tuberculosis infection. Some clones in this sample may be carry-over from other donors' samples. CDR3 sequence (DNA): TGTGCCAGTAGTATACAGGGGTACGGCTACAATGAGCAGTTCTTC. It encodes CASSIQGYGYNEQFF.